This T cell receptor (beta chain) stems from a study of T cell repertoires in ileal Crohn's disease. Study in general: About half received postoperative treatment, under 14 with thiopurines and some 19 anti-TNF. Study-wide results and limits: Compared with CD4 T cells, sorted CD8 cells carried more expanded clones. Active smokers at surgery had more clonal expansions than non-smokers.

Repertoires were generated with immunoSEQ multiplex PCR, while TCRdb's copy carries only in-frame clones and drops some. The top ten clones hold 4.2% of a sample with about 17,000 clones, 76% of them seen once. Trimming took 6 bases from V and 5 from J, leaving 16 bases between them. The germline gives CDR1 MNHEY, CDR2 SMNVEV (reference sequence). The CDR3 spans 14 residues. With regard to this clone: Its matching antigen is unknown.

Noted time point: inflamed ileum from the surgical specimen. The clonotype comes from an adult with Crohn's disease. The rearrangement links TRBV27 to TRBJ2-5, with D tentatively TRBD2 (5 bases). Sequencing used ileal tissue. CDR3 protein: CASSPRRGGETQYF. The CDR3 DNA reads as TGTGCCAGCAGCCCCCGACGGGGTGGGGAGACCCAGTACTTC.